This is a list of T cell receptor beta chains from one sample in a study of T cells after yellow fever vaccination. TCRdb independently ran MiXCR on the 5' RACE reads; one entry per CDR3 protein. The sample has 300,000 to 400,000 distinct CDR3 sequences, about 4% seen once. The sample was PBMCs, taken 5 days after the yellow fever booster vaccination. All receptors derive from a man younger than 30 who received the YFV17D yellow fever vaccine. Each CDR3 is given without its conserved first and last residue.

v_call	j_call	cdr3_aa
TRBV4-2	TRBJ1-1	ASSQVAAEAF
TRBV5-1	TRBJ1-3	ASSETGTNTIY
TRBV30	TRBJ1-1	AWNRQGAFTEAF
TRBV5-1	TRBJ2-5	ASSPPGTSGRETQY
TRBV7-2	TRBJ1-5	ASSLAPGIDQPQH
TRBV7-6	TRBJ2-7	ASSLGGLRVPYEQY
TRBV5-1	TRBJ1-2	ASSPWTGSIFNYGYT
TRBV4-1	TRBJ1-2	ASSQDRGGANYGYT
TRBV7-7	TRBJ2-5	ASSFQLAGLTGETQY
TRBV7-2	TRBJ2-1	ASRSFSGAAYNEQF
TRBV6-1	TRBJ1-5	ASSEGGYSNQPQH
TRBV7-9	TRBJ2-5	ASSLIGGPKETQY
TRBV20-1	TRBJ2-7	SARPPAGGRDEQY
TRBV6-6	TRBJ2-7	ASSIRGGASYEQY
TRBV5-4	TRBJ1-1	ASSLSTRMNTEAF
TRBV5-1	TRBJ2-5	ASSLSASGGMETQY
TRBV18	TRBJ1-1	ASSPNTIGENTEAF
TRBV5-1	TRBJ2-3	ASSLALQSDTQY
TRBV7-2	TRBJ2-3	ASSLGRRGTDTQY
TRBV6-5	TRBJ1-1	ASSYSIGTEAF
TRBV20-1	TRBJ2-2	SARDWRGDTGELF
TRBV6-5	TRBJ1-4	ASSHAGTDEKLF
TRBV12-3/TRBV12-4	TRBJ1-4	ASSSQLNEKLF
TRBV7-9	TRBJ2-5	ASSFTGAQETQY
TRBV5-1	TRBJ2-3	ASSISGGGDTQY
TRBV6-5	TRBJ1-5	ASSYSMGGSQPQH
TRBV27	TRBJ2-2	ASSPAESGELF
TRBV18	TRBJ1-6	ASSREATNSPLH
TRBV12-3/TRBV12-4	TRBJ1-1	ASSRGSTEAF
TRBV7-2	TRBJ2-5	ASSPRQAQETQY
TRBV20-1	TRBJ2-5	SARGRGLDRETQY
TRBV24-1	TRBJ2-1	ATSESGTPYNEQF
TRBV15	TRBJ2-3	ATLLVAGGLTDTQY
TRBV6-2/TRBV6-3	TRBJ2-7	ASSSTGTAPQ
TRBV18	TRBJ2-5	ASSPRVHQETQY
TRBV12-3/TRBV12-4	TRBJ1-2	ASSLWQGHGYT
TRBV12-3/TRBV12-4	TRBJ2-5	ASTSSGGETQY
TRBV24-1	TRBJ2-2	ATSDLRKVGELF
TRBV2	TRBJ2-3	ASPIPSTDTQY
TRBV4-1	TRBJ2-3	ASSQDRRGGTDTQY
TRBV30	TRBJ1-6	AWSVAERSPLH
TRBV25-1	TRBJ1-5	ASRDNTVMAQH
TRBV6-6	TRBJ2-3	ASLAGDYTDTQY
TRBV24-1	TRBJ2-2	ATKGSGGGELF
TRBV7-2	TRBJ2-3	ASSSTPLMAQY
TRBV24-1	TRBJ1-2	ATSERGAYGYT
TRBV3-1	TRBJ1-2	ASSHGTEYGYT
TRBV29-1	TRBJ2-3	SGRGAGGTDTQY